This note documents a single TCR beta chain sequence. What it binds is not known. This table comes from immunoSEQ multiplex PCR, and its TCRdb copy is limited to in-frame clones, with some not included. The data show around 62,000 clones, around 90% seen once. This CDR3 contains 15 residues. V was cut by 4 bases and J by 1 base, with 13 bases left in between. Germline CDR1 is MNHEY and CDR2 is SVGAGI. These data belong to a study of T cell responses to AZD1222 COVID-19 vaccine. Study results and caveats: Most donors were white British and more were female, and clonal diversity was possibly underestimated. Reportedly, nearly half of unique spike TCRs recognized epitopes outside B.1.351/B.1.1.7 mutations.

Sequenced material: peripheral blood, taken on day 0 of AZD1222 vaccination. The receptor's source is an adult in good health. The chain joins TRBV6-5 to TRBJ1-2; maybe TRBD1 (6 bases). The CDR3 spells CASSSSTGHNYGYTF. For the CDR3, the DNA is TGTGCCAGCAGTTCATCGACAGGCCATAACTATGGCTACACCTTC.